This passage covers 8 T cell receptor beta chains from one sample sequenced in a study of Ad26.COV2.S vaccination and SARS-CoV-2 variants. TCRdb keeps only in-frame clones here, not all; method: immunoSEQ multiplex PCR. In the table there are some 400,000 clones, about 89% of which are singletons. Treatment defined: approximately 18 received Ad26.COV2.S at low or high dose, single or two shots; five or six received placebo; per-sample allocation not given. Collection of the samples took place on day 63 after the first injection of vaccine or placebo. The sample was peripheral blood, taken in a trial of Ad26.COV2.S vaccine versus placebo. The receptors derive from a person aged 18-65 years who received the Ad26.COV2.S COVID-19 vaccine or a placebo.

The chain recombines TRBV5-4 with TRBJ2-2; maybe TRBD2 (5 bases). The CDR3 totals 15 residues. Deletions cut 0 bases from V and 3 bases from J, with 9 bases between. The germline CDR1 and CDR2 sequences are SGHNT and YYREEE (reference sequence). CDR3: CASSLGEIDTGELFF. CDR3 nucleotide sequence: TGTGCCAGCAGCTTGGGGGAGATCGACACCGGGGAGCTGTTTTTT.

This clone has just one count. The CDR3 sequence is CASSLEWGGADTQYF. CDR3 in DNA: TGCGCCAGCAGCTTGGAGTGGGGTGGCGCAGATACGCAGTATTTT. The J gene is TRBJ2-3, the V gene TRBV5-1, with unresolved D. This CDR3 is 15 amino acids long. Trimming pared 0 bases from V and 4 bases from J, leaving 12 bases between. Germline loops: CDR1 SGHRS, CDR2 YFSETQ. The full variable domain, its missing parts supplied by reference TRBV5-1 and TRBJ2-3, is KAGVTQTPRYLIKTRGQQVTLSCSPISGHRSVSWYQQTPGQGLQFLFEYFSETQRNKGNFPGRFSGRQFSNSRSEMNVSTLELGDSALYLCASSLEWGGADTQYFGPGTRLTVL.

The gene calls are TRBV5-1 and TRBJ2-7; D ambiguous. The CDR3 is 11 residues long. Deletions cut 0 bases from V and 3 bases from J, with 1 base between. Germline CDR1 SGHRS, CDR2 YFSETQ. DNA for the CDR3: TGCGCCAGCAGCTTGGGCTACGAGCAGTACTTC. Translation: CASSLGYEQYF.

The chain recombines TRBV15 with TRBJ2-1; D is uncertain. Germline lookup yields CDR1 LNHNV and CDR2 YYDKDF (reference sequence). V was cut by 1 base and J by 0 bases, with 7 bases left in between. The CDR3 runs 15 residues. The CDR3 is CATSRAVGSYNEQFF. The CDR3 bases are TGTGCCACCAGCAGAGCGGTGGGCTCCTACAATGAGCAGTTCTTC.

The chain uses TRBV5-1 and TRBJ2-5, with TRBD1 matching 7 bases. Per germline, CDR1 SGHRS and CDR2 YFSETQ. The CDR3 has 14 amino acids. Unmatched junction bases numbered 1, after V lost 0 bases and J lost 2 bases. The CDR3 bases are TGCGCCAGCAGCTTGGGACAGGGACAAGAGACCCAGTACTTC. This codes for CASSLGQGQETQYF.

This chain connects TRBV4-1 to TRBJ2-2, with D hard to call. This CDR3 has 13 residues. V lost 3 bases and J 8 bases, leaving 10 bases between the germline ends. Germline V gene data show CDR1 as MGHRA and CDR2 as YSYEKL. The CDR3 DNA is TGCGCCAGCAGCCACACCCTTATAGGGGAGCTGTTTTTT. This sequence encodes CASSHTLIGELFF.

The V call is TRBV5-1, the J call TRBJ2-3; TRBD1 matches 7 bases. V shed 4 bases and J 8 bases; nucleotides not matched to a gene: 13. The CDR3 consists of 15 residues. The germline V gene has CDR1 SGHRS and CDR2 YFSETQ. DNA of the CDR3: TGCGCCAGCAGCCACGCGACAGGGTTGAAGACTACGCAGTATTTT. Translating gives CASSHATGLKTTQYF.

Details on this clone: The missing conserved phenylalanine or tryptophan at the end of this CDR3 makes a read error likely. This sequence joins TRBV9 and TRBJ1-2; possibly TRBD1 for D (5 bases). CDR3 length: 14 residues. Germline CDR1 SGDLS, CDR2 YYNGEE. Trimming left V 7 bases short and J 4 bases short, with 17 bases between. The CDR3 spells CASSSGEAGYGYTL. The CDR3 DNA is TGTGCCAGCTCCTCGGGGGAGGCGGGCTATGGCTACACCCTC.